This TCR beta chain comes out of a study of shared clonotypes between healthy human individuals. The length of the CDR3 is 16 residues. CDR1 and CDR2 from the germline V gene are SGHTS and YDEGEE. The V end was cut by 2 bases, the J end by 8 bases, with 22 bases between. This clone was counted a single time. The table came from immunoSEQ multiplex PCR; TCRdb's copy has only in-frame clones and leaves some out. The data contain about 1 million clones, roughly 80% of them singletons. Sequenced material: memory CD4+ T cells sorted from blood. Noted subset: CD45RA-negative fraction. This clonotype originated in a man younger than 30 in good health. This chain uses TRBV5-8 with TRBJ1-2; no clear D. The CDR3 sequence: CASSFGFSGGINGYTF. CDR3 sequence (DNA): TGTGCCAGCAGCTTTGGGTTTTCGGGAGGGATCAACGGCTACACCTTC.